Listed here are 4 T cell receptor beta chains from one sample, sequenced in a study of blood T cells in healthy people across ages. A second PCR of roughly 6 to 12 cycles used a sample-barcoded 5' primer and a J-beta primer mix. TCRdb called the 5' RACE reads again in MiXCR, with one record for every CDR3 protein. The sample includes over 1,500,000 distinct CDR3 sequences, approximately 39% of them seen just once. Material for sequencing was blood. These receptors were obtained from a human donor in good health.

The V call is TRBV6-2 or TRBV6-3, the J call TRBJ2-5; 9 positions agree with TRBD1. Germline CDR1 is MNHEY and CDR2 is SVGEGT. CDR3 length: 17 amino acids. J lost 0 bases, V lost 4 bases, and 9 bases had no gene match. This CDR3 reads CASSFLPGTGYQETQYF. As DNA, the CDR3 is TGTGCCAGCAGTTTCCTGCCCGGGACAGGGTACCAAGAGACCCAGTACTTC.

A few counts support this clonotype. CDR3 loop: CASSHRGPRGGYTF. CDR3 DNA: TGTGCCAGCAGTCACAGGGGCCCAAGGGGTGGCTACACCTTC. The chain has TRBV12-3 or TRBV12-4 and TRBJ1-2, with 7 nucleotides matching TRBD1. Unmatched junction bases numbered 10, after V lost 5 bases and J lost 7 bases. The CDR3 has 14 amino acids.

In this sample, this clonotype turned up a few times. The V call is TRBV4-3, the J call TRBJ1-2; no clear D gene. Germline values: CDR1 LGHNA, CDR2 YSLEER. V dropped 0 bases and J dropped 4 bases, with 15 bases sitting between them. The CDR3 runs to 16 residues. The CDR3 protein is CASSQDLGSISYGYTF. The CDR3 DNA is TGCGCCAGCAGCCAAGATCTGGGATCCATTAGCTATGGCTACACCTTC.

The genes are TRBV11-3 and TRBJ2-1, with D unresolved. Germline V gene sequence: CDR1 SGHNT, CDR2 YENEEA. Trimming took 0 bases from V and 4 from J, leaving 4 bases between them. This CDR3 contains 13 residues. The CDR3 is CASSLELYNEQFF. The CDR3 region has the DNA TGTGCCAGCAGCTTAGAACTATACAATGAGCAGTTCTTC.